Listed below are T cell receptor beta chains from one sample, sequenced in a study of cytomegalovirus exposure and HLA in healthy donors. TCRdb keeps only in-frame clones here, not all; method: immunoSEQ multiplex PCR. The table shows under 200,000 clones, with around 83% occurring only once. The sample consisted of PBMCs. The receptors here all came from a woman aged 18 to 35 in good health and CMV-seronegative. CDR3s include the opening cysteine and the closing phenylalanine or tryptophan. The order of the fields is clone size, V gene, D gene, J gene, CDR3 DNA, CDR3 protein. The D gene is left open where the match is weak. Part of the rows lack a size; the others show once, few, many or a class for expanded clones.

-	TRBV4-1	-	TRBJ1-5	TGCGCCAGCAGCCAAGTCGAGGAAGGCAGTCAGCCCCAGCATTTT	CASSQVEEGSQPQHF
few	TRBV4-1	-	TRBJ1-2	TGCGCCAGCAGCCAAGATTCCCAGGGGTTCTATGGCTACACCTTC	CASSQDSQGFYGYTF
-	TRBV6-1	TRBD2	TRBJ2-5	TGTGCCAGCAGTGAAGCGCGGCCAGCGGGGCTACAAGAGACCCAGTACTTC	CASSEARPAGLQETQYF
-	TRBV6-5	-	TRBJ1-4	TGTGCCAGCAGTTACCCGACAGTACGGAATGAAAAACTGTTTTTT	CASSYPTVRNEKLFF
-	TRBV7-8	TRBD2	TRBJ2-1	TGTGCCAGCAGCTCTTCTCGGGCGGGGGATCCCCACAATGAGCAGTTCTTC	CASSSSRAGDPHNEQFF
-	TRBV19	-	TRBJ1-1	TGTGCCAGTAGTATTTCAGGGGCCGGGACTGAAGCTTTCTTT	CASSISGAGTEAFF
-	TRBV7-9	-	TRBJ2-7	TGTGCCAGCAGCACTCGGGGTTACGAGCAGTACTTC	CASSTRGYEQYF
-	TRBV18	-	TRBJ2-2	TGTGCCAGCTCACCGTCGTCCTCAGCGGACACCGGGGAGCTGTTTTTT	CASSPSSSADTGELFF
-	TRBV5-1	TRBD1	TRBJ2-7	TGCGCCAGCAGCTTGACAGGGGCCGGCGAGCAGTACTTC	CASSLTGAGEQYF
-	TRBV18	TRBD2	TRBJ2-7	TGTGCCAGCTCACACGGGGGGTCTAAGAACTACGAGCAGTACTTC	CASSHGGSKNYEQYF
-	TRBV27	-	TRBJ1-1	TGTGCCAGCAGCCTTTCCGGGACTGCGAACACTGAAGCTTTCTTT	CASSLSGTANTEAFF
few	TRBV2	-	TRBJ1-1	TGTGCCAGCAGCCGTGGACCCGGGGAGGACACTGAAGCTTTCTTT	CASSRGPGEDTEAFF
once	TRBV16	-	TRBJ1-6	TGTGCCAGCAGCCCCGATGGAGGTTCTTCACCCCTCCACTTT	CASSPDGGSSPLHF
few	TRBV5-1	TRBD1	TRBJ1-5	TGCGCCAGCAGCTTGGGACAGGGAATGGGTCAGCCCCAGCATTTT	CASSLGQGMGQPQHF
-	TRBV7-8	TRBD1	TRBJ2-7	TGTGCCAGCAGCTTGCCGGGACAGGGAGCCTACGAGCAGTACTTC	CASSLPGQGAYEQYF
-	TRBV10-3	TRBD2	TRBJ2-7	TGTGCCATCAGTGAATGGGGGGGGACTAGCGGGAACTCCTACGAGCAGTACTTC	CAISEWGGTSGNSYEQYF
-	TRBV6-1	-	TRBJ1-5	TGTGCCAGCAGTGAACCCGTATCTCAGGGACTTCAGCCCCAGCATTTT	CASSEPVSQGLQPQHF
-	TRBV12-5	-	TRBJ1-2	TGTGCTAGTGGACCCGATGGGGGAGGCGGCTACACCTTC	CASGPDGGGGYTF
-	TRBV30	-	TRBJ1-5	TGTGCCTGGAGTCTCGAGGGACCCCAGCATTTT	CAWSLEGPQHF
few	TRBV11-1	-	TRBJ2-5	TGTGCCAGCAGCTTAGCTGGGGCTGAGACCCAGTACTTC	CASSLAGAETQYF
once	TRBV6-5	-	TRBJ2-7	TGTGCCAGCAGTTACGAGACAGGAATTTACGAGCAGTACTTC	CASSYETGIYEQYF
-	TRBV4-1	-	TRBJ1-6	TGCGCCAGCAGCCAAGATCTAAGTCCGGTGATGGTACCCCTCCACTTT	CASSQDLSPVMVPLHF
-	TRBV29-1	-	TRBJ1-4	TGCAGCGTTGTCGATACAACGGAAAAACTGTTTTTT	CSVVDTTEKLFF
-	TRBV30	TRBD2	TRBJ2-1	TGTGCCTGGACCAACGGGGGGGCCTACAATGAGCAGTTCTTC	CAWTNGGAYNEQFF
-	TRBV14	-	TRBJ2-1	TGTGCCAGCAGCACGATGGGCCGGTTTCGCTACAATGAGCAGTTCTTC	CASSTMGRFRYNEQFF
-	TRBV5-1	TRBD2	TRBJ2-5	TGCGCCAGCGGCACAGGACTAGCAGTCGAGACCCAGTACTTC	CASGTGLAVETQYF
-	TRBV13	TRBD2	TRBJ2-7	TGTGCCAGCAGCTTAGGACTAGCGGGGGCGGGGGAGCAGTACTTC	CASSLGLAGAGEQYF
once	TRBV10-2	-	TRBJ2-1	TGCGCCAGCAGTGAGTGGGGCGGGGCAGCACACAATGAGCAGTTCTTC	CASSEWGGAAHNEQFF
-	TRBV19	-	TRBJ1-2	TGTGCCAGTAGTATCGAGGCGGCCCCAAGTGGCTACACCTTC	CASSIEAAPSGYTF
-	TRBV18	TRBD1	TRBJ1-5	TGTGCCAGCTCACCACTCGGGACAGATAATCAGCCCCAGCATTTT	CASSPLGTDNQPQHF
-	TRBV5-1	TRBD2	TRBJ2-1	TGCGCCAGCAGCTTGGTTCCGGGGGGGATGAATGAGCAGTTCTTC	CASSLVPGGMNEQFF
-	TRBV27	TRBD1	TRBJ2-6	TGTGCCAGCAGTTCAGACAGGGGGGTCAGCTCTGGGGCCAACGTCCTGACTTTC	CASSSDRGVSSGANVLTF
once	TRBV6-6	TRBD2	TRBJ2-7	TGTGCCAGCACTCTAGGACTAGCGGAATACGAGCAGTACTTC	CASTLGLAEYEQYF
-	TRBV10-2	TRBD2	TRBJ2-3	TGCGCCAGCAGGACTAGCGGGGTGGCAGATACGCAGTATTTT	CASRTSGVADTQYF
-	TRBV6-5	TRBD2	TRBJ2-7	TGTGCCAGCAGGGCGGGGGGGAGGTACGAGCAGTACTTC	CASRAGGRYEQYF
once	TRBV5-1	TRBD1	TRBJ1-5	TGCGCCAGCAGCCCCGGAGGCGGACAGGGTAATCAGCCCCAGCATTTT	CASSPGGGQGNQPQHF
-	TRBV27	-	TRBJ1-3	TGTGCCAGCAGTTTTGGGAGAGGAAACACCATATATTTT	CASSFGRGNTIYF
-	TRBV11-2	-	TRBJ2-7	TGTGCCAGCAGCTGGCGCGGGACGGCCGGTTACGGGCAGTACTTC	CASSWRGTAGYGQYF
-	TRBV6-1	-	TRBJ2-1	TGTGCCACCCTCAGGGGTGACAATGAGCAGTTCTTC	CATLRGDNEQFF
-	TRBV6-5	-	TRBJ1-1	TGTGCCAGCAGTTACGCGTCGAACACTGAAGCTTTCTTT	CASSYASNTEAFF
-	TRBV27	TRBD2	TRBJ2-1	TGTGCCAGCAGTTTTTCGATTGCTAGCGGGTACAATGAGCAGTTCTTC	CASSFSIASGYNEQFF
once	TRBV28	TRBD1	TRBJ2-1	TGTGCCAGCAGTTTGAAGGGGGCTAAGTTCTTC	CASSLKGAKFF
once	TRBV10-2	TRBD2	TRBJ2-1	TGCGCCAGCTCCCCCGGGACTAGCGGGAATGAGCAGTTCTTC	CASSPGTSGNEQFF
-	TRBV4-2	TRBD1	TRBJ2-5	TGTGCCAGCAGCCAAGAAAAAATGACAGGGAGAGAGACCCAGTACTTC	CASSQEKMTGRETQYF
-	TRBV6-6	-	TRBJ1-1	TGTGCCAGCAGTTACCCCCAGAACACTGAAGCTTTCTTT	CASSYPQNTEAFF